These 10 T cell receptor beta chains came from one sample sequenced in a study of shared clonotypes between healthy human individuals (TCRdb year 2020). Library construction relied on the immunoSEQ multiplex PCR assay. What TCRdb holds here is the immuneACCESS table cut down to in-frame rearrangements. Part of the clones is not present; checked against another copy, under half of the missing clones reflect an unresolved V gene, and the others are unexplained. The sample data list about 1.4 million clones, and approximately 96% of these were observed just once. The ten largest clones add up to over 1% of the sample. The sequenced material came from naive CD4+ T cells sorted from blood. The sample's cell subset or site label, decoded: CD45RA+ positively selected. The receptor source for this set is a young man in good health.

Note on this clone: The identical CDR3 is also encoded by other nucleotide sequences in the sample. The chain joins TRBV19 to TRBJ1-5; 9 nucleotides line up with TRBD1. V shed 9 bases and J 0 bases; nucleotides not matched to a gene: 6. This CDR3 comprises 15 residues. Germline assignment: CDR1 LNHDA and CDR2 SQIVND (reference sequence). The CDR3 here is CASSRDRASNQPQHF. CDR3 sequence (DNA): TGTGCCAGCTCCCGGGACAGGGCTAGCAATCAGCCCCAGCATTTT.

This chain uses TRBV19 with TRBJ2-1; maybe TRBD1 (6 bases). Germline CDR1 reads LNHDA; CDR2 reads SQIVND (reference sequence). CDR3 length: 14 residues. Trimming left V 5 bases short and J 7 bases short, with 15 bases between. CDR3 sequence (DNA): TGTGCCAGTAGTCAGGGGTATCTCTTGAATGAGCAGTTCTTC. It translates to CASSQGYLLNEQFF.

With regard to this clone: The sample contains more than one DNA sequence encoding this CDR3. V usage is TRBV6-5 and J usage is TRBJ2-5, with a tentative D call TRBD1 (6 bases). Germline V gene lookup returns CDR1 MNHEY and CDR2 SVGAGI. The CDR3 has 13 amino acids. V dropped 4 bases and J dropped 4 bases, with 10 bases sitting between them. The CDR3 DNA follows: TGTGCCAGCAGTTTACAGGGTCGAGAGACCCAGTACTTC. It encodes CASSLQGRETQYF.

V usage is TRBV5-1 and J usage is TRBJ2-3; D unresolved. The CDR3 runs 14 residues. Germline CDR1 is SGHRS and CDR2 is YFSETQ. With 0 bases removed from V and 6 bases from J, the gap between germline ends came to 11 bases. The CDR3 reads CASSLVSVTDTQYF. The CDR3 DNA follows: TGCGCCAGCAGCTTGGTATCGGTCACGGATACGCAGTATTTT.

The CDR3 region has the DNA TGTGCCAGCAGTAGGACAGGGGACAATCAGCCCCAGCATTTT. Its protein is CASSRTGDNQPQHF. The chain employs TRBV28 and TRBJ1-5; 9 bases agree with TRBD1. The CDR3 is 14 amino acids. The V gene end was trimmed by 5 bases and the J gene end by 3 bases; junction bases not matched to a gene: 2. Per germline, CDR1 MDHEN and CDR2 SYDVKM.

The chain is built from TRBV5-1 and TRBJ2-7; 7 bases match TRBD1. V shed 4 bases, J shed 2 bases, and the junction held 9 bases outside the gene matches. Germline loops: CDR1 SGHRS, CDR2 YFSETQ. CDR3 length: 15 residues. CDR3 sequence reads: CASSQTDRVAYEQYF. CDR3 coding DNA: TGCGCCAGCAGCCAAACCGACAGGGTGGCCTACGAGCAGTACTTC.

The chain is built from TRBV7-2 and TRBJ2-7; D is uncertain. Trimming removed 5 bases at V and 5 bases at J, with 10 bases between. CDR3 length: 12 residues. The germline V gene encodes CDR1 SGHTA and CDR2 FQGNSA. For the CDR3, the DNA is TGTGCCAGCAGCCAGGCATCGGACGAGCAGTACTTC. This encodes CASSQASDEQYF.

On this clone itself: Different DNA sequences within this sample yield the same CDR3. The chain uses TRBV19 and TRBJ1-1; possibly TRBD1 for D (6 bases). There are 13 residues in the CDR3. V lost 4 bases, J lost 2 bases, and 8 bases lay in between. CDR1 LNHDA and CDR2 SQIVND come from the germline V gene (reference sequence). The CDR3 DNA reads TGTGCCAGTAGTACACAGGGTAACACTGAAGCTTTCTTT. Its translation: CASSTQGNTEAFF.

This rearrangement joins TRBV10-1 to TRBJ2-7, with D perhaps matching TRBD1 (5 bases). V shed 2 bases and J shed 3 bases, with 11 bases lying between them. The CDR3 loop spans 14 amino acids. Germline CDR1 WNHNN, CDR2 SYGVQD (reference sequence). In nucleotides, the CDR3 is TGCGCCAGCAGTGAGACTGGGCAGGGCTACGAGCAGTACTTC. Its translation: CASSETGQGYEQYF.

The chain uses TRBV5-1 and TRBJ2-3; the D gene is possibly TRBD1 (6 bases). V lost 0 bases and J lost 0, with 14 bases in between. Germline CDR1 and CDR2: SGHRS and YFSETQ. The CDR3 length is 17 residues. The CDR3 DNA reads TGCGCCAGCAGCTTGGGGTGGGGGCGCACTAGCACAGATACGCAGTATTTT. Translation: CASSLGWGRTSTDTQYF.